This T cell receptor (beta chain) was captured by sequencing in a study of blood T cell repertoires in COVID-19. About the study: Italy, Spain and the United States were the sources of the convalescent and acute COVID-19 samples. Nucleic acid was either cDNA or gDNA, and it came from T cells, B-cell-depleted T cells, or PBMCs.

Original data processing: Amplifying reference gene primers gave estimates of nucleated cell counts. Using immunoSEQ multiplex PCR, the repertoire was profiled, and TCRdb retains in-frame clones only, with some absent. V and J calls and clone size are as listed in that table; D and trimming were resolved from the DNA. The table lists 150,000 to 200,000 clones, 60% to 80% of them singletons. The sample taken for sequencing was peripheral blood. This TCR was sampled from a woman between 65 and 79 years old with acute or convalescent COVID-19.

The CDR3 nucleotides are TGCGCCAGCAGTGAGTCCCGGGACACCGGGGAGCTGTTTTTT. The encoded protein is CASSESRDTGELFF. This chain connects TRBV10-2 to TRBJ2-2; D uncertain. V was clipped by 0 bases and J by 3 bases, with 5 bases between them. Germline CDR1 and CDR2: WSHSY and SAAADI. The CDR3 contains 14 residues.